One and the same sample provided the 21 T cell receptor beta chains below, sequenced in a study of shared clonotypes between healthy human individuals. Clones were sequenced by immunoSEQ multiplex PCR, and TCRdb holds only the in-frame ones, with some missing. The sample has about 2 million clones, roughly 95% seen once. The sample consisted of naive CD4+ T cells sorted from blood. Subset reported: CD45RA+ positively selected. These receptors were taken from a man aged 18 to 30 in good health.

In this sample, this clone turned up once. V is TRBV7-2 and J is TRBJ1-1; D gene uncertain. The V gene's germline CDR1 is SGHTA and CDR2 FQGNSA. V lost 2 bases and J 1 base, leaving 8 bases between the germline ends. The CDR3 has 14 amino acids. CDR3 region: CASSLSRTNTEAFF. CDR3 sequence (DNA): TGTGCCAGCAGCTTATCACGGACGAACACTGAAGCTTTCTTT.

The chain combines TRBV19 with TRBJ2-1; D uncertain. CDR3 length: 14 residues. Trimming removed 2 bases at V and 9 bases at J, with 14 bases between. The germline V gene has CDR1 LNHDA and CDR2 SQIVND (reference sequence). The DNA for the CDR3 is TGTGCCAGTAGTATAAGTCGGGCGACCCTTGAGCAGTTCTTC. Translating gives CASSISRATLEQFF. Full variable domain (outside the CDR3, taken from reference TRBV19 and TRBJ2-1): DGGITQSPKYLFRKEGQNVTLSCEQNLNHDAMYWYRQDPGQGLRLIYYSQIVNDFQKGDIAEGYSVSREKKESFPLTVTSAQKNPTAFYLCASSISRATLEQFFGPGTRLTVL.

To note about this clone: Other nucleotide sequences from this sample produce the same CDR3. The J gene is TRBJ2-6, the V gene TRBV19; TRBD2 agrees at 7 bases. Germline trimming cut 3 bases from V and 2 bases from J; bases unmatched to any gene: 1. Germline V lookup: CDR1 LNHDA, CDR2 SQIVND (reference sequence). This CDR3 is built from 15 residues. CDR3 sequence: CASSIGRAGANVLTF. The DNA of the CDR3 is TGTGCCAGTAGTATTGGGAGGGCTGGGGCCAACGTCCTGACTTTC.

The V and J genes are TRBV6-5 and TRBJ2-2; 9 bases match TRBD1. There are 15 residues in the CDR3. The ends lost 5 bases at V and 8 bases at J; junction bases unmatched: 9. CDR1 and CDR2 from the germline V gene are MNHEY and SVGAGI. The CDR3 region is CASSQWDRVSGELFF. The CDR3 DNA is TGTGCCAGCAGTCAATGGGACAGGGTATCGGGGGAGCTGTTTTTT.

As to this clone: Other DNA sequences within the sample encode an identical CDR3. CDR3 residues: CASSQGTANYGYTF. CDR3 coding DNA: TGCGCCAGCAGCCAGGGGACAGCGAACTATGGCTACACCTTC. The chain has TRBV5-1 and TRBJ1-2; 7 nucleotides align to TRBD1. Germline assignment: CDR1 SGHRS and CDR2 YFSETQ. With 4 bases clipped from V and 2 bases from J, the junction kept 5 bases outside the gene matches. The CDR3 length is 14 residues.

The chain couples TRBV18 to TRBJ1-2; no firm D call. Germline assignment: CDR1 KGHSH and CDR2 LQKENI. The CDR3 length is 13 residues. V lost 1 base and J 9 bases, leaving 12 bases between the germline ends. Here the CDR3 reads CASSPQGPNSYTF. For the CDR3, the DNA is TGTGCCAGCTCACCACAGGGTCCCAACAGCTACACCTTC. The complete variable domain, with remaining parts taken from reference TRBV18 and TRBJ1-2, reads NAGVMQNPRHLVRRRGQEARLRCSPMKGHSHVYWYRQLPEEGLKFMVYLQKENIIDESGMPKERFSAEFPKEGPSILRIQQVVRGDSAAYFCASSPQGPNSYTFGSGTRLTVV.

V is TRBV28 and J is TRBJ2-5; TRBD1 matches at 8 bases. CDR3 length: 15 residues. V shed 6 bases, J shed 3 bases, and the junction held 9 bases outside the gene matches. Germline V lookup: CDR1 MDHEN, CDR2 SYDVKM. The CDR3 coding sequence is TGTGCCAGCAGAAGGGGGGACAGGAGCGAAGAGACCCAGTACTTC. It yields the protein CASRRGDRSEETQYF.

This clone was recorded only once. This chain connects TRBV7-9 to TRBJ1-1; 8 nucleotides line up with TRBD1. Trimming cost V 8 bases and J 0 bases; bases outside gene matches: 5. Per germline, CDR1 SEHNR and CDR2 FQNEAQ (reference sequence). CDR3 length: 14 residues. The CDR3 bases are TGTGCCAGCTTCCAGGGGGCAATGAACACTGAAGCTTTCTTT. Encoded protein: CASFQGAMNTEAFF.

This chain uses TRBV7-9 with TRBJ1-6; 7 nucleotides match TRBD1. The CDR3 loop spans 16 amino acids. The ends lost 5 bases at V and 7 bases at J; junction bases unmatched: 11. Per germline, CDR1 SEHNR and CDR2 FQNEAQ (reference sequence). The CDR3 DNA is TGTGCCAGCAGCCCCCCGACAGGGCCACAGAATTCACCCCTCCACTTT. This encodes CASSPPTGPQNSPLHF.

This clone was found once. The chain recombines TRBV7-2 with TRBJ2-2; TRBD2 might be the D (5 bases). V was trimmed by 6 bases and J by 7 bases, leaving 15 bases between them. The germline gives CDR1 SGHTA, CDR2 FQGNSA. This CDR3 has 14 amino acids. DNA of the CDR3: TGTGCCAGCAGTACTGAAGCGGCTGTCGGGGAGCTGTTTTTT. This gives the protein CASSTEAAVGELFF.

The chain links TRBV5-1 to TRBJ2-1, with D unresolved. CDR3 length: 15 amino acids. The germline V gene has CDR1 SGHRS and CDR2 YFSETQ. Trimming removed 0 bases at V and 0 bases at J, with 7 bases between. DNA of the CDR3: TGCGCCAGCAGCTTGGGGTGGGACTCCTACAATGAGCAGTTCTTC. This codes for CASSLGWDSYNEQFF.

The chain uses TRBV6-5 and TRBJ1-6; D is unresolved. The V end lost 6 bases, the J end lost 9 bases, and 12 bases lay between the germline ends. From germline, CDR1 is MNHEY and CDR2 SVGAGI. The CDR3 is 13 amino acids. CDR3 nucleotide sequence: TGTGCCAGCAGAGCCGGGGTCGGTTCACCCCTCCACTTT. Translation: CASRAGVGSPLHF.

This chain links TRBV4-1 with TRBJ1-2; no clear D. In germline, CDR1 is MGHRA, CDR2 YSYEKL. V lost 4 bases to trimming and J lost 2 bases, with 14 bases between them. This CDR3 has 15 amino acids. CDR3 amino acids: CASSLAGEPNYGYTF. The CDR3 nucleotides read TGCGCCAGCAGCCTAGCCGGGGAACCGAACTATGGCTACACCTTC.

Turning to this clone: Other nucleotide sequences in the sample specify the same CDR3. The chain joins TRBV6-5 to TRBJ2-1; D perhaps matches TRBD1 (5 bases). This CDR3 has 11 residues. The V gene lost 7 bases and the J gene lost 6 bases, with 7 bases spanning the gap. From germline, CDR1 is MNHEY and CDR2 SVGAGI. Here the CDR3 reads CASTQGNEQFF. The CDR3 DNA follows: TGTGCCAGCACCCAGGGCAATGAGCAGTTCTTC.

This clone appeared a single time. V usage is TRBV7-2 and J usage is TRBJ2-5, with 9 bases identical to TRBD2. Looked up from germline, CDR1 is SGHTA and CDR2 is FQGNSA. The CDR3 consists of 14 residues. V shed 6 bases and J 6 bases; nucleotides not matched to a gene: 8. The CDR3 DNA reads as TGTGCCAGCAGGCTCTCTAGCGGGGCCAAGACCCAGTACTTC. Translating it yields CASRLSSGAKTQYF. Variable domain in full (rest from reference TRBV7-2 and TRBJ2-5): GAGVSQSPSNKVTEKGKDVELRCDPISGHTALYWYRQSLGQGLEFLIYFQGNSAPDKSGLPSDRFSAERTGGSVSTLTIQRTQQEDSAVYLCASRLSSGAKTQYFGPGTRLLVL.

The chain couples TRBV28 to TRBJ1-4; 7 nucleotides align to TRBD1. J was trimmed by 10 bases and V by 6 bases; bases with no gene match: 14. The germline V gene encodes CDR1 MDHEN and CDR2 SYDVKM. The CDR3 extends over 15 amino acids. The CDR3 DNA sequence: TGTGCCAGCAGGATGCAGCGACAGGGCGCAGGAAAACTGTTTTTT. Its translation: CASRMQRQGAGKLFF. Looking up the rest from reference TRBV28 and TRBJ1-4 gives the full variable domain: DVKVTQSSRYLVKRTGEKVFLECVQDMDHENMFWYRQDPGLGLRLIYFSYDVKMKEKGDIPEGYSVSREKKERFSLILESASTNQTSMYLCASRMQRQGAGKLFFGSGTQLSVL.

The J gene is TRBJ2-7, the V gene TRBV4-1, with D unresolved. Trimming took 1 base from V and 4 from J, leaving 14 bases between them. Germline V gene data show CDR1 as MGHRA and CDR2 as YSYEKL. This CDR3 comprises 15 residues. In DNA form, the CDR3 reads TGCGCCAGCAGCCAAGGTCCCAACGAGTTGTACGAGCAGTACTTC. Encoded protein: CASSQGPNELYEQYF.

The chain joins TRBV5-6 to TRBJ2-7; D possibly corresponds to TRBD2 (6 bases). The CDR3 runs to 15 residues. CDR1 SGHDT and CDR2 YYEEEE come from the germline V gene. The V end lost 2 bases, the J end lost 1 base, and 13 bases lay between the germline ends. The CDR3 DNA reads TGTGCCAGCAGCTTCGGAGGGAAAAGGTCCTACGAGCAGTACTTC. This gives the protein CASSFGGKRSYEQYF.

The chain is built from TRBV2 and TRBJ1-5, with D uncertain. Germline V CDR1 and CDR2: SNHLY, FYNNEI. The ends were cut back, 2 bases at V and 4 bases at J, with 12 bases in the middle. The CDR3 totals 15 residues. The CDR3 sequence: CASSESRLENQPQHF. CDR3 sequence (DNA): TGTGCCAGCAGTGAATCCCGCTTGGAGAATCAGCCCCAGCATTTT.

The chain couples TRBV2 to TRBJ2-7; 9 bases agree with TRBD2. This CDR3 is built from 16 residues. Germline V gives CDR1 SNHLY, CDR2 FYNNEI. Germline trimming cut 0 bases from V and 4 bases from J; bases unmatched to any gene: 7. CDR3 region: CASSEALLAGLYEQYF. The CDR3 nucleotides are TGTGCCAGCAGTGAAGCGCTTCTAGCGGGATTATACGAGCAGTACTTC.

The chain combines TRBV27 with TRBJ1-1; TRBD1 agrees at 9 bases. This CDR3 comprises 15 residues. V shed 6 bases and J 1 base; nucleotides not matched to a gene: 6. In germline, CDR1 is MNHEY, CDR2 SMNVEV (reference sequence). The CDR3 loop is CASSPQDRGNTEAFF. CDR3 nucleotides: TGTGCCAGCAGCCCTCAGGACAGGGGGAACACTGAAGCTTTCTTT.